This T cell receptor (beta chain) was captured by sequencing in a study of shared clonotypes between healthy human individuals. Background on the study: Contributing individuals were a couple of females and a few males aged 18 to 49.

Trimming removed 7 bases at V and 1 base at J, with 16 bases between. This CDR3 is 15 amino acids long. CDR1 LNHNV and CDR2 YYDKDF come from the germline V gene (reference sequence). For each subset, genomic DNA was distributed in equal portions over several immunoSEQ plates. Clones were read by immunoSEQ multiplex PCR, and TCRdb kept only the in-frame ones, dropping some. The sample holds under 850,000 clones, about 91% seen once. Cells designated naive CD8 were CD45RO-negative and were positively selected for CCR7, with terminally differentiated effector memory CD45RA+ cells excluded. The TCR originated in a man aged 25-40 years in good health. V usage is TRBV15 and J usage is TRBJ1-1, with D tentatively TRBD1 (5 bases). Sequencing was performed on naive CD8+ T cells sorted from blood. The CDR3 nucleotides read TGTGCCACCACCCTCTCGGGGGGAGCGAACACTGAAGCTTTCTTT. Translated, it gives CATTLSGGANTEAFF.